The TCR beta chain described here comes from a study of T cells in Graves' hyperthyroidism and ophthalmopathy. Study-level results: Also found in blood were most expanded thyroid clonotypes above 0.001. Ophthalmopathy and stable hyperthyroidism were separated by a 13 V-J model.

This CDR3 is built from 16 residues. Unmatched junction bases numbered 10, after V lost 0 bases and J lost 5 bases. Germline CDR1 SGDLS, CDR2 YYNGEE. Uncontrolled infections, other autoimmune diseases, pregnancy or lactation led to exclusion of patients. Diagnostic decisions used clinical symptoms, serum thyroxine and TRAb, thyroid ultrasound and orbital computed tomography. This clonotype was picked up many times. The antigen is not known. It was RNA transcripts that yielded the amplified TCR beta CDR3 regions. HTBI primers were used for first-round RT-PCR of the TCR CDR3. TCRdb analysed the multiplex PCR reads with MiXCR anew, one entry per CDR3 protein. The sample has around 570,000 distinct CDR3 sequences; just under 20% are singletons.

The receptor was derived from a man in his forties or fifties with Graves' ophthalmopathy. The chain joins TRBV9 to TRBJ2-5, with 7 nucleotides matching TRBD1. The sample was blood. The CDR3 reads CASSVVGTGAGETQYF. The CDR3 DNA reads TGTGCCAGCAGCGTAGTCGGCACAGGGGCCGGGGAGACCCAGTACTTC.